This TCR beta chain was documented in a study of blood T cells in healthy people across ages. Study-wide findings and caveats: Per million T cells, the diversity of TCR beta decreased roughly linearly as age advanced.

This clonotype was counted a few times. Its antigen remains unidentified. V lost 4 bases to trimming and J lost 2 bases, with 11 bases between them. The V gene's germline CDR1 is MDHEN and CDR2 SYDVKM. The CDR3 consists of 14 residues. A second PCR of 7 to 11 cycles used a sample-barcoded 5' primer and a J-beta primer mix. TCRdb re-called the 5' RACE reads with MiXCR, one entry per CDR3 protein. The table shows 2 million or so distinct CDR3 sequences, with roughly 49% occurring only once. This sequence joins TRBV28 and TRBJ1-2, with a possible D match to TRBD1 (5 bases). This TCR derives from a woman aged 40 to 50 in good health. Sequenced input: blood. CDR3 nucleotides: TGTGCCAGCAGTTCCACAGGTCTCAACTATGGCTACACCTTC. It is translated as CASSSTGLNYGYTF.